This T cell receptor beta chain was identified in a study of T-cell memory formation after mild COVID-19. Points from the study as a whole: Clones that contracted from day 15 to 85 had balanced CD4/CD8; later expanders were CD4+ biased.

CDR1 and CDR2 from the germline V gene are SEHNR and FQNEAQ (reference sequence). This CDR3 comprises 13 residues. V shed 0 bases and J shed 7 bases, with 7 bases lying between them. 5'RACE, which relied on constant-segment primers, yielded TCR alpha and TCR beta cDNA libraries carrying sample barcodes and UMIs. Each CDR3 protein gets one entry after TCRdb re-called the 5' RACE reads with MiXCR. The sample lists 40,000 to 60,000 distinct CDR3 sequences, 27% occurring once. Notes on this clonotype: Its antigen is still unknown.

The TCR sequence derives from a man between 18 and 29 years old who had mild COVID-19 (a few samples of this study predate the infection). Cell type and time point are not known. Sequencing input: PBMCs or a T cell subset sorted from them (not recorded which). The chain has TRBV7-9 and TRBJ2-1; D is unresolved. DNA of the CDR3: TGTGCCAGCAGCTTAGCGCGTGGTAATGAGCAGTTCTTC. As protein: CASSLARGNEQFF.